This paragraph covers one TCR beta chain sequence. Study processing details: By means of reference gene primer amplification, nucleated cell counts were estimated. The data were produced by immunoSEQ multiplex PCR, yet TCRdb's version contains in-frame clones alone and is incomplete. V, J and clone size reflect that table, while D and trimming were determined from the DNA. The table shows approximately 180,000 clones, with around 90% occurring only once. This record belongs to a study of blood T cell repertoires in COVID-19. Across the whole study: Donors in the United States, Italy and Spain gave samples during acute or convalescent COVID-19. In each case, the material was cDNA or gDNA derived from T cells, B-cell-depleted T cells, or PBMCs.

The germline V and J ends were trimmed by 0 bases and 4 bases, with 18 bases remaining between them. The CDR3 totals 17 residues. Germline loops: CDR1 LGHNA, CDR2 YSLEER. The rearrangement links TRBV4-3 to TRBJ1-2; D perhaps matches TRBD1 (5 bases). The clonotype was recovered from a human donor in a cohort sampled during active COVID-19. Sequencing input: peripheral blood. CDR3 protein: CASSQESPAQGSYGYTF. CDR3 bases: TGCGCCAGCAGCCAAGAATCACCCGCCCAGGGTAGCTATGGCTACACCTTC.